The 12 T cell receptor beta chains presented below share a single source sample, sequenced in a study of control samples from healthy donors and cancer patients. Assay: immunoSEQ multiplex PCR; the TCRdb copy retains only in-frame clones and omits some. Recorded here are approximately 190,000 clones; the top ten clones represent roughly 2%. The sequenced sample was blood. The receptor source for this set is a woman in her 30s in good health.

The chain is built from TRBV4-1 and TRBJ2-7; 8 bases are shared with TRBD2. V was clipped by 2 bases and J by 4 bases; unmatched bases: 1. CDR1 is MGHRA and CDR2 is YSYEKL in the germline V gene. This CDR3 region has 13 residues. CDR3 residues: CASSQSGGYEQYF. For the CDR3, the DNA is TGCGCCAGCAGCCAATCGGGGGGGTACGAGCAGTACTTC.

Points on this clone: One junction end does not reproduce the germline sequence, and a read error may be involved. The V gene is TRBV28, the J gene TRBJ1-1; D is ambiguous. From germline, CDR1 is MDHEN and CDR2 SYDVKM. The CDR3 totals 12 residues. CDR3 nucleotides: TGTGCCAGCAGTTTCTCAGGCAGAGCTTTCCGCTTT. Translated, it gives CASSFSGRAFRF.

This chain links TRBV2 with TRBJ2-7; D might be TRBD1 (5 bases). Germline loops: CDR1 SNHLY, CDR2 FYNNEI. V was cut by 2 bases and J by 0 bases, with 11 bases left in between. There are 15 residues in the CDR3. CDR3 sequence (DNA): TGTGCCAGCAGTGAAAGGGGTTTTAGCTCCTACGAGCAGTACTTC. Translating it yields CASSERGFSSYEQYF.

This chain connects TRBV27 to TRBJ1-5; D unclear. The germline V gene has CDR1 MNHEY and CDR2 SMNVEV (reference sequence). V shed 3 bases and J shed 1 base, with 10 bases lying between them. This CDR3 is built from 15 residues. The CDR3 coding sequence is TGTGCCAGCAGTTTGTGGGCGGACAGCAATCAGCCCCAGCATTTT. It translates to CASSLWADSNQPQHF.

The chain recombines TRBV10-1 with TRBJ1-1; TRBD1 matches 7 bases. The V gene's germline CDR1 is WNHNN and CDR2 SYGVQD (reference sequence). V lost 8 bases, J lost 0 bases, and 9 bases stayed unmatched. This CDR3 is 15 amino acids long. The CDR3 DNA is TGCGCCAGCTCCCTGGGTAGGGGGCTGAACACTGAAGCTTTCTTT. This gives the protein CASSLGRGLNTEAFF.

The chain has TRBV5-1 and TRBJ1-1; TRBD1 aligns across 7 bases. Germline loops: CDR1 SGHRS, CDR2 YFSETQ. The CDR3 loop spans 13 amino acids. Trimming at V came to 4 bases and at J to 4 bases, leaving 4 bases not matched to a gene. CDR3 protein: CASSRDSGTEAFF. For the CDR3, the DNA is TGCGCCAGCAGCCGGGACAGTGGCACTGAAGCTTTCTTT. Full variable domain (remainder filled in from reference TRBV5-1 and TRBJ1-1): KAGVTQTPRYLIKTRGQQVTLSCSPISGHRSVSWYQQTPGQGLQFLFEYFSETQRNKGNFPGRFSGRQFSNSRSEMNVSTLELGDSALYLCASSRDSGTEAFFGQGTRLTVV.

The chain combines TRBV7-2 with TRBJ2-1; D may be TRBD2 (6 bases). V was cut by 8 bases and J by 8 bases, with 19 bases left in between. Germline V gene data show CDR1 as SGHTA and CDR2 as FQGNSA. The CDR3 loop spans 14 amino acids. The CDR3 is CASGGVGLLDEQFF. The CDR3 bases are TGTGCCAGCGGAGGGGTGGGATTATTAGATGAGCAGTTCTTC.

V and J are TRBV5-1 and TRBJ2-3, with D hard to call. The CDR3 spans 14 residues. Trimming pared 0 bases from V and 3 bases from J, leaving 8 bases between. From germline, CDR1 is SGHRS and CDR2 YFSETQ. The CDR3 loop reads CASSLGYRTDTQYF. The CDR3 bases are TGCGCCAGCAGCTTGGGTTACAGAACAGATACGCAGTATTTT.

This chain connects TRBV14 to TRBJ2-3; D is unclear. The CDR3 has 16 amino acids. Trimming removed 1 base from V and 6 bases from J, with 17 bases in between. Germline V gene data show CDR1 as SGHDN and CDR2 as FVKESK. The CDR3 here is CASSQGASTVQDTQYF. The CDR3 region has the DNA TGTGCCAGCAGCCAAGGGGCTTCGACGGTTCAGGATACGCAGTATTTT.

V usage is TRBV5-1 and J usage is TRBJ2-1; 11 bases are shared with TRBD2. The CDR3 runs 16 residues. V dropped 2 bases and J dropped 4; count of bases not matched to a gene: 5. Per the germline V gene, CDR1 is SGHRS and CDR2 is YFSETQ. CDR3 DNA sequence: TGCGCCAGCAGCTTACCTACTAGCGGGGGATACAATGAGCAGTTCTTC. This encodes CASSLPTSGGYNEQFF.

The chain joins TRBV5-1 to TRBJ2-2; no clear D gene. The CDR3 sequence is 15 residues long. CDR1 is SGHRS, CDR2 YFSETQ, per germline. Trimming pared 1 base from V and 6 bases from J, leaving 13 bases between. This chain's CDR3 is CASSLFSRAAGELFF. CDR3 DNA sequence: TGCGCCAGCAGCTTGTTTAGCCGGGCTGCCGGGGAGCTGTTTTTT.

The chain combines TRBV7-2 with TRBJ1-5; D unresolved. Germline CDR1 and CDR2: SGHTA and FQGNSA. Trimming removed 1 base at V and 1 base at J, with 5 bases between. CDR3 length: 14 amino acids. In DNA, the CDR3 is TGTGCCAGCAGCTTAGTAGCCAGCAATCAGCCCCAGCATTTT. This sequence encodes CASSLVASNQPQHF.